This entry describes one T cell receptor beta chain. The entry originates in a study of shared clonotypes between healthy human individuals. Clones were read by immunoSEQ multiplex PCR, and TCRdb kept only the in-frame ones, dropping some. The data contain over a million clones, roughly 74% of them seen just once; the ten biggest clones take up 0.5% to 0.65%. This CDR3 comprises 13 residues. Looked up from germline, CDR1 is SGHTA and CDR2 is FQGNSA. Trimming removed 3 bases from V and 7 bases from J, with 13 bases in between. This clonotype originated in a man aged 18 to 29 in good health. Some clones in this sample may be carry-over from other donors' samples. Sequencing was done on a sample of memory CD4+ T cells from PBMCs. Subset meaning: CD45RA-negative fraction. The chain recombines TRBV7-2 with TRBJ2-7, with D possibly being TRBD1 or TRBD2 (5 bases each). CDR3 amino acids: CASSFPGAREQYF. The CDR3, as DNA: TGTGCCAGCAGCTTTCCCGGGGCTCGGGAGCAGTACTTC.